The present entry profiles one TCR beta chain with its context. This clone has a single count. The specificity of this receptor is unknown. The sample holds no much larger clone one base away, and base qualities are not on file. The ViraFEST assay stimulated PBMC with viral peptide pools and then used TCR sequencing to identify antigen-specific CD4+ T cell clonotypes by expansion. After about 10 days of culture, CD4+ T cells were isolated with the EasySep CD4+ T cell isolation kit. PCR-confirmed SARS-CoV-2 infection had occurred in convalescent patients between March and December 2020, before the Alpha, Beta and Delta variants emerged in the United States. Participants received two doses of either the BNT162b2 or the mRNA-1273 mRNA SARS-CoV-2 vaccine. A few million PBMC per well were cultured with around 9.8 ug/ml peptides in IMDM containing 5% human AB serum, approximately 9.9 IU/ml IL-2 and gentamicin. On days 3 and 7, half of the culture medium was replaced with fresh IL-2-containing medium. Unless noted otherwise, every peptide stimulation condition was cultured in triplicate wells. PBMC were separated from whole blood using Ficoll-Paque Plus gradient centrifugation and were then either cryopreserved at -140C or used fresh. The overlapping peptide pools covered the spike proteins of SARS-CoV-2 as well as those of the common cold coronaviruses HCoV-NL63, HCoV-OC43 and HCoV-229E. Genomic DNA was extracted from cultured CD4+ T cells with the QIAamp micro DNA kit.

Libraries came from the immunoSEQ multiplex PCR assay. DNA from the CD4+ T cells that had been cultured and isolated underwent TCR beta CDR3 sequencing. As for the authors' bioinformatics: Non-productive TCR sequences were discarded, and reads were trimmed to the CDR3 region, with only CDR3s of 7 or more amino acids retained. The MANAFEST web app was used to pick out antigen-specific clonotypes by comparing their expansion in peptide wells with that in reference cultures. Positive clones required FDR<0.05 expansion versus reference and all other wells, odds ratio above 5, and frequency above 0.1% in two replicate wells. Cross-reactive clonotypes were defined as significantly expanded in SARS-CoV-2 spike wells and in at least one common cold coronavirus spike condition. CDR3 similarity was assessed by Levenshtein distance with the stringdist R package, and unrooted trees were built with ape in R 3.6.1. TCRdb carries this immuneACCESS record with in-frame sequences only. Its versions omit some clonotypes, under half of them owing to an unresolved V gene in the studies checked, with the rest unexplained. Clonal size and the V and J genes are those of that table, whereas D and trimming came from the DNA. This sample holds approximately 15,000 clones; about 74% were observed only once. Around 23% of the sample comes from the top ten.

These data are taken from a study of vaccination effects on CD4 cells after COVID-19 (dated by TCRdb to the early 2020s). In terms of the full investigation: After vaccination, three convalescent patients were sampled at an early time point (day +14) and at a late time point (day +241, +227 and +161, respectively). In the study, cultures from other donors were sequenced using the Oncomine TCR Beta short-read assay on an Illumina iSeq 100. The study compared SARS-CoV-2 spike-specific CD4+ TCR repertoires before and after mRNA vaccination in COVID-19 convalescent patients and infection-naive vaccine recipients. Post-vaccine samples across the study were collected a median of 72 days after the second dose, with a range of 14 to 241. A total of 9 to 11 COVID-19 convalescent patients and a few SARS-CoV-2-naive healthy vaccine recipients were included in the full study.

General study outcomes and caveats: Among convalescent patients, the spike-reactive repertoire after vaccination was made up mainly of new vaccine-induced clones that were largely distinct from the clones induced by infection. Marked clonal contraction was observed in both infection-induced and vaccine-induced clones at late post-vaccination timepoints, consistent with waning T cell responses. The study was limited by a small number of convalescent patients, and early post-infection timepoints were lacking.

Inclusive of the bounding cysteine and phenylalanine, the CDR3 is 14 residues long. Solely the CDR3 DNA is kept, with 42 bases framed from the first base. Cut back by 0 bases and 3 bases, the V and J ends lie 8 bases apart. Via the germline V gene (reference sequence), CDR1 is LGHDT and CDR2 YNNKEL. The sequence was collected from a human donor who had a prior SARS-CoV-2 infection. The chain joins TRBV3-1 (or the pseudogene TRBV3-2) to TRBJ1-2; the D gene is perhaps TRBD1, on 6 matching bases. The starting material was CD4+ T cells from PBMCs cultured with HCoV-NL63 spike peptides, obtained after COVID-19 vaccination. The meaning of the sample's cell subset or site label: HCoV-NL63 spike overlapping peptide pool stimulation. The CDR3 reads CASSQDAGDYGYTF. The sequenced DNA is TGTGCCAGCAGCCAAGATGCAGGGGACTATGGCTACACCTTC.